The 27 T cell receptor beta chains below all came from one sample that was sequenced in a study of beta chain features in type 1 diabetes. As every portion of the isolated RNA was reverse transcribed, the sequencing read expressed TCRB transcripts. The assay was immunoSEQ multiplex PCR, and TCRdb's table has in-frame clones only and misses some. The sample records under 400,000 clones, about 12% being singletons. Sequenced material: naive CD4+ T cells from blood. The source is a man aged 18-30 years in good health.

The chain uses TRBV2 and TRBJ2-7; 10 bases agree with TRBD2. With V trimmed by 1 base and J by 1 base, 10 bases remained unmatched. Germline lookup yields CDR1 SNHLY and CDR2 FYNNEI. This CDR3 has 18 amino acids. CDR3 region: CASSEGRLAGAASYEQYF. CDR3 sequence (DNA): TGTGCCAGCAGTGAAGGTAGACTAGCGGGCGCTGCTTCCTACGAGCAGTACTTC. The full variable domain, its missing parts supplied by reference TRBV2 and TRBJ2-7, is EPEVTQTPSHQVTQMGQEVILRCVPISNHLYFYWYRQILGQKVEFLVSFYNNEISEKSEIFDDQFSVERPDGSNFTLKIRSTKLEDSAMYFCASSEGRLAGAASYEQYFGPGTRLTVT.

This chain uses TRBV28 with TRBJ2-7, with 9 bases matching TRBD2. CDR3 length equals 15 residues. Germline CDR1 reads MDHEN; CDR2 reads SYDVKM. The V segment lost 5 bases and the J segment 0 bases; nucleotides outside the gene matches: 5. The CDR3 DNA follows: TGTGCCAGCAGTATTAGCGGGAGCCCCTCCTACGAGCAGTACTTC. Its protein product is CASSISGSPSYEQYF.

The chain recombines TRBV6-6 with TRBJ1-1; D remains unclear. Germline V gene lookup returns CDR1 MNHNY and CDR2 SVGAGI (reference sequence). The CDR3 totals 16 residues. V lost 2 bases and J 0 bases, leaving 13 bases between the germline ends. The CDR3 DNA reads TGTGCCAGCAGTTACCCTGTTGGGCCGATGAACACTGAAGCTTTCTTT. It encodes CASSYPVGPMNTEAFF.

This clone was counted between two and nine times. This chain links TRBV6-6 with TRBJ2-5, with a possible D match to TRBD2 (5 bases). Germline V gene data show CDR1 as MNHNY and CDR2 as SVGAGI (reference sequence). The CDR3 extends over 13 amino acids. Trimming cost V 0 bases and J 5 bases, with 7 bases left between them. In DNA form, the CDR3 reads TGTGCCAGCAGTTACTCCCGGAGGGAGACCCAGTACTTC. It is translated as CASSYSRRETQYF.

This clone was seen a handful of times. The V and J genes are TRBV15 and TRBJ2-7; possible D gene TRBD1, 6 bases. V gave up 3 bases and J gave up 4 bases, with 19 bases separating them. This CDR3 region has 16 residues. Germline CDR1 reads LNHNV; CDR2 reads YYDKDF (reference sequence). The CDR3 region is CATSSSGVFIPYEQYF. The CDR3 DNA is TGTGCCACCAGCAGTTCAGGGGTATTCATCCCTTACGAGCAGTACTTC.

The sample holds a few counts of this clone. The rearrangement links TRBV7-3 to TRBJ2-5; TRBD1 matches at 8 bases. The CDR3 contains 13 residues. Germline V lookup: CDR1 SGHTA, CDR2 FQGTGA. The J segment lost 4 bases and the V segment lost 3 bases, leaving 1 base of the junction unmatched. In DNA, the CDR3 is TGTGCCAGCAGCTTGGACAGGGCAGAGACCCAGTACTTC. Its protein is CASSLDRAETQYF.

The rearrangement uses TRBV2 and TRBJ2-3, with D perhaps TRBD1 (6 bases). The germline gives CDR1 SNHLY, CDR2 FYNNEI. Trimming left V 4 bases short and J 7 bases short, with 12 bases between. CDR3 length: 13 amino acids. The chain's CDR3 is CASSVDRKNTQYF. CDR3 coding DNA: TGTGCCAGCAGTGTTGACAGGAAAAATACGCAGTATTTT.

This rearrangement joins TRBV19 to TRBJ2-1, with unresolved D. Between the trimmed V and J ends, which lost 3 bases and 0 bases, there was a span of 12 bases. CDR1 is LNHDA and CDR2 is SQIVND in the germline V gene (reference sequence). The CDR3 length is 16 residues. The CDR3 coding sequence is TGTGCCAGTAGTATCGGCGGCGGAGTCTCCTACAATGAGCAGTTCTTC. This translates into CASSIGGGVSYNEQFF.

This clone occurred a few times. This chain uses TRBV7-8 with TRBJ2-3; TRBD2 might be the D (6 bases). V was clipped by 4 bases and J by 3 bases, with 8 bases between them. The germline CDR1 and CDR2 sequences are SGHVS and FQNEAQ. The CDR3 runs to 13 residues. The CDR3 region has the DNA TGTGCCAGCAGCTCCGGGGGAACAGATACGCAGTATTTT. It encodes CASSSGGTDTQYF.

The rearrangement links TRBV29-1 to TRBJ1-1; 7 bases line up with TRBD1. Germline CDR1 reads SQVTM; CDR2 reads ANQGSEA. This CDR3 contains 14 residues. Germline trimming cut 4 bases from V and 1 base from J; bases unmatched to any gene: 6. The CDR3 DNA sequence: TGCAGCGTTGTAGACAGGGTTCCGAACACTGAAGCTTTCTTT. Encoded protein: CSVVDRVPNTEAFF.

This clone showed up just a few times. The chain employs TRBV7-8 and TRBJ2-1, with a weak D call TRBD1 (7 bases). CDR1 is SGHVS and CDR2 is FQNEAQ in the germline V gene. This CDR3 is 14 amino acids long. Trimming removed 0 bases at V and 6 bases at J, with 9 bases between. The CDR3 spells CASSLARDSNEQFF. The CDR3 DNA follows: TGTGCCAGCAGCTTAGCGCGGGACAGCAATGAGCAGTTCTTC.

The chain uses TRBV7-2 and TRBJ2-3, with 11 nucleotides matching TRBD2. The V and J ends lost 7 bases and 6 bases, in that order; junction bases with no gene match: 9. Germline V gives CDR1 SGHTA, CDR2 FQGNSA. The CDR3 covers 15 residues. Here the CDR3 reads CASTNRLAGRDTQYF. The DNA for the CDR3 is TGTGCCAGCACCAACAGACTAGCGGGACGGGATACGCAGTATTTT. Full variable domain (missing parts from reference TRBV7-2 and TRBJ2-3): GAGVSQSPSNKVTEKGKDVELRCDPISGHTALYWYRQSLGQGLEFLIYFQGNSAPDKSGLPSDRFSAERTGGSVSTLTIQRTQQEDSAVYLCASTNRLAGRDTQYFGPGTRLTVL.

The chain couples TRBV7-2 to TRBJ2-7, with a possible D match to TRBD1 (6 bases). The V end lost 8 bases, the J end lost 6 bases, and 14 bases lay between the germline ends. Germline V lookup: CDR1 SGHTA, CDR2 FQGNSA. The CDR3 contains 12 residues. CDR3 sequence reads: CASGERGSEQYF. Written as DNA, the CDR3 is TGTGCCAGCGGGGAGAGGGGGAGCGAGCAGTACTTC.

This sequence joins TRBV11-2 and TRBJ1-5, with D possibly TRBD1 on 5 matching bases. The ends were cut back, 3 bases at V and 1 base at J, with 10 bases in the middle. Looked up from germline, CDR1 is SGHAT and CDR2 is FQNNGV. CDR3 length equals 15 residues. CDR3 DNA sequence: TGTGCCAGCAGCTTCGGGGGTAGCAGCAATCAGCCCCAGCATTTT. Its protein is CASSFGGSSNQPQHF.

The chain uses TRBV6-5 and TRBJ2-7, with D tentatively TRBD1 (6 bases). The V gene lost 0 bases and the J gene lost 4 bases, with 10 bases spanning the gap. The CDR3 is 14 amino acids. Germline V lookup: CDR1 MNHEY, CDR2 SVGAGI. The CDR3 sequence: CASSYSQGTYEQYF. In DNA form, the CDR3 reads TGTGCCAGCAGTTACTCGCAGGGGACATACGAGCAGTACTTC.

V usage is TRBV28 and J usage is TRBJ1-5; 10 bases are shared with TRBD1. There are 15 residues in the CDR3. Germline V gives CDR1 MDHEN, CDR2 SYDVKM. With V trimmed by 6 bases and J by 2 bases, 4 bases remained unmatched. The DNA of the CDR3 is TGTGCCAGCAGCAGGACAGGGGGACGCAATCAGCCCCAGCATTTT. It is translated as CASSRTGGRNQPQHF.

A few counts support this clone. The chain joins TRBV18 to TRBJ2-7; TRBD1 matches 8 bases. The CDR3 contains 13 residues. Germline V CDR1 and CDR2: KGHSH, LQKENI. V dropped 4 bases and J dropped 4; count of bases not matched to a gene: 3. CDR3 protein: CASSQTGDYEQYF. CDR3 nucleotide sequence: TGTGCCAGCTCACAGACAGGGGATTACGAGCAGTACTTC.

This CDR3 is CASSQDLGSPYGYTF. The CDR3, as DNA: TGTGCCAGCAGCCAAGATTTGGGCAGTCCCTATGGCTACACCTTC. The chain carries TRBV14 and TRBJ1-2; D uncertain. Germline V CDR1 and CDR2: SGHDN, FVKESK. This CDR3 comprises 15 residues. V lost 0 bases, J lost 4 bases, and 12 bases lay in between.

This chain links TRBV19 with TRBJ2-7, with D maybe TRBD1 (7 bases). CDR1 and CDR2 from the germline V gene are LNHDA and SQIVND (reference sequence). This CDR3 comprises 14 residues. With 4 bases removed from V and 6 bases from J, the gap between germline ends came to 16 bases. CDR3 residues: CASSTRGARGEQYF. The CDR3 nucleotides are TGTGCCAGTAGTACCAGGGGGGCCCGTGGCGAGCAGTACTTC.

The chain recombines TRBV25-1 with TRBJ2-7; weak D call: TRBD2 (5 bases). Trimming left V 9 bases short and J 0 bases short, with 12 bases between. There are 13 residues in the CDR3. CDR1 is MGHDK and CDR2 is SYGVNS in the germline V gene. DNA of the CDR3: TGTGCCAGTTGCGAGGGCGGCTCCTACGAGCAGTACTTC. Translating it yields CASCEGGSYEQYF.

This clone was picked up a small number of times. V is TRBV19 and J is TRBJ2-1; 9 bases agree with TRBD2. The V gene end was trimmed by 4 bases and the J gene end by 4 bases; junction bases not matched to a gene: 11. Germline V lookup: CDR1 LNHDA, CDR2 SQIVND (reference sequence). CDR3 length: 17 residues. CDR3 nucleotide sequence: TGTGCCAGTAGTACTCCCCGGGCTAGCGGGGTTTACAATGAGCAGTTCTTC. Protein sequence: CASSTPRASGVYNEQFF.

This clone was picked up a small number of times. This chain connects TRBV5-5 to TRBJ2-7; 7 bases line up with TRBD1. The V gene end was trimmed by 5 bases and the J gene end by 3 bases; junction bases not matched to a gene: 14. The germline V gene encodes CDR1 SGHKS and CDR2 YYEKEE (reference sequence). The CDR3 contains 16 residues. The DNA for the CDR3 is TGTGCCAGCAGGGTCGCTCCGGGACAGTTTCTCTACGAGCAGTACTTC. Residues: CASRVAPGQFLYEQYF.

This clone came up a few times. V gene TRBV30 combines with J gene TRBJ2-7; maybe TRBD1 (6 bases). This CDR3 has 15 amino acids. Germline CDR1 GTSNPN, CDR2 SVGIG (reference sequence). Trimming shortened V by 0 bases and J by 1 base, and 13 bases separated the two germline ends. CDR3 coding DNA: TGTGCCTGGAGTGTACAGGGCACGATGTCCTACGAGCAGTACTTC. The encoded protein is CAWSVQGTMSYEQYF. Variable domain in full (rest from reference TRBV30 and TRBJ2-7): SQTIHQWPATLVQPVGSPLSLECTVEGTSNPNLYWYRQAAGRGLQLLFYSVGIGQISSEVPQNLSASRPQDRQFILSSKKLLLSDSGFYLCAWSVQGTMSYEQYFGPGTRLTVT.

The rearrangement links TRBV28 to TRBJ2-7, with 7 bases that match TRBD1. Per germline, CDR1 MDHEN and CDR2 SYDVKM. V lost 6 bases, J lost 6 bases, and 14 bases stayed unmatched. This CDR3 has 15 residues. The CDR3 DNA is TGTGCCAGCAGCCGATCGGACAGGACCTCGGGCGAGCAGTACTTC. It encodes CASSRSDRTSGEQYF.

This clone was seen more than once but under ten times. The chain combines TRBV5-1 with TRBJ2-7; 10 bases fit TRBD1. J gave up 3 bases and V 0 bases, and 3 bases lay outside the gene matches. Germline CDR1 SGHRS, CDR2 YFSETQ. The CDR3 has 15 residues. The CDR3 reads CASSLAGTGDYEQYF. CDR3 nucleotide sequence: TGCGCCAGCAGCTTGGCCGGGACAGGGGACTACGAGCAGTACTTC.

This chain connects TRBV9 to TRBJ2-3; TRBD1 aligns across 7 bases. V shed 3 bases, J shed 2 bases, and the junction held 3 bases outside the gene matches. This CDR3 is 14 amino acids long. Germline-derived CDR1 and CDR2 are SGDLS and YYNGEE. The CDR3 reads CASSEGATTDTQYF. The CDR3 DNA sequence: TGTGCCAGCAGCGAGGGGGCAACCACAGATACGCAGTATTTT.

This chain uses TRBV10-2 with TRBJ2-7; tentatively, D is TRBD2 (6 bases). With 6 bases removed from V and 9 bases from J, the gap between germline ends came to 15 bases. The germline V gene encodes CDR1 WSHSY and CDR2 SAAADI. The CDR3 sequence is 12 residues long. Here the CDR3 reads CASSPGRLRQYF. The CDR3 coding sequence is TGCGCCAGCAGCCCAGGGAGGTTAAGGCAGTACTTC.